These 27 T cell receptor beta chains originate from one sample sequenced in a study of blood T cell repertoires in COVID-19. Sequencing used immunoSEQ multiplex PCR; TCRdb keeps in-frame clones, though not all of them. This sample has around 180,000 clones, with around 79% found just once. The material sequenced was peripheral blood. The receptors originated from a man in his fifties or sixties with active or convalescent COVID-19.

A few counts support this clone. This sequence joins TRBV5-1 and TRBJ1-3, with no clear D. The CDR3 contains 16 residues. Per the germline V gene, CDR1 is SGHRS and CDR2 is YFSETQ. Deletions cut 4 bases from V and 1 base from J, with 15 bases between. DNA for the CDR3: TGCGCCAGCAGCCCTAACTCAGGCGGGTCTGGAAACACCATATATTTT. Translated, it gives CASSPNSGGSGNTIYF.

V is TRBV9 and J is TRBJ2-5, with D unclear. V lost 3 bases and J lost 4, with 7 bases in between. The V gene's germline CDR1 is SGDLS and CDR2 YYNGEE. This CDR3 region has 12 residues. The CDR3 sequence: CASSAVGETQYF. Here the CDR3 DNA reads TGTGCCAGCAGCGCTGTCGGAGAGACCCAGTACTTC.

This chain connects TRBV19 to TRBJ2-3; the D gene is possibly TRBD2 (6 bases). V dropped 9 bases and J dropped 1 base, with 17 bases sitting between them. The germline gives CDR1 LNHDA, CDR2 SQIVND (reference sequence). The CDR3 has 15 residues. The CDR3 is CASGSGGGRTDTQYF. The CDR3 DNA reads TGTGCCAGCGGGAGCGGCGGCGGGCGCACAGATACGCAGTATTTT.

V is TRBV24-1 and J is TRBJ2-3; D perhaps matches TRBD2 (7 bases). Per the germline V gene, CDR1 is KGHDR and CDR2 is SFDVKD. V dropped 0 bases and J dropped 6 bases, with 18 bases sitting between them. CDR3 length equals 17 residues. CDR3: CATSDLRGGPNTDTQYF. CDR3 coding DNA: TGTGCCACCAGTGATTTGAGGGGGGGACCTAACACGGATACGCAGTATTTT.

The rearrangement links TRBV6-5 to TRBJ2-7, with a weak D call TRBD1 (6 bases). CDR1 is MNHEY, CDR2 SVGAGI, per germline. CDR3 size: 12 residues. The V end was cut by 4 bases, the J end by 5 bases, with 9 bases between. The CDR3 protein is CASSSQGHEQYF. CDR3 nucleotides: TGTGCCAGCAGTTCACAGGGCCACGAGCAGTACTTC.

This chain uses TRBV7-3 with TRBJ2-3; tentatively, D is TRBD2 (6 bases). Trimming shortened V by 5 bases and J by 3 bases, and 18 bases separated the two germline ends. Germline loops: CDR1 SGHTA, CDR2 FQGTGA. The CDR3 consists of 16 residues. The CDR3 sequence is CASSPQSGRWTDTQYF. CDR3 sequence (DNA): TGTGCCAGCAGCCCTCAGTCCGGGAGATGGACAGATACGCAGTATTTT.

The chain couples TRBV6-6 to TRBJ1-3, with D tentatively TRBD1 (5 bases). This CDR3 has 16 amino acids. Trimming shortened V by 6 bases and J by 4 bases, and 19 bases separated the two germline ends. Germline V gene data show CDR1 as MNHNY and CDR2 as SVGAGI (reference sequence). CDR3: CASRDPQGITGNTIYF. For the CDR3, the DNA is TGTGCCAGCAGGGACCCTCAGGGTATCACCGGAAACACCATATATTTT.

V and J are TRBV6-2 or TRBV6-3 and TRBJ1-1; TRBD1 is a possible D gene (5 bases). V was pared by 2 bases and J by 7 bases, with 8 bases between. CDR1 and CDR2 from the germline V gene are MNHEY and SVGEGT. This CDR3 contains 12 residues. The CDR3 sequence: CASSYPGNEAFF. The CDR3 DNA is TGTGCCAGCAGTTACCCAGGGAATGAAGCTTTCTTT.

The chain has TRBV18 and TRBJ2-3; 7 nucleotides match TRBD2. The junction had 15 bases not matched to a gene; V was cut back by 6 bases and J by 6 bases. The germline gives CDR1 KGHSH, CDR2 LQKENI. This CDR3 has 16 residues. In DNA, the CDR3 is TGTGCCAGCTCGTTTGGGAAGGCGGGAGCAGGCGATACGCAGTATTTT. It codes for CASSFGKAGAGDTQYF.

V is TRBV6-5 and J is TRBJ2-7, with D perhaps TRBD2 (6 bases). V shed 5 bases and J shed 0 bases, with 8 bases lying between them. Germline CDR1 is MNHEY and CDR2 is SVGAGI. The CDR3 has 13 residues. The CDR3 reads CASSPGSSYEQYF. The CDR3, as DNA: TGTGCCAGCAGTCCCGGGAGCTCCTACGAGCAGTACTTC.

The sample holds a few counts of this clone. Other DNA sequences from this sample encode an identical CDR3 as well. The CDR3 here is CASSPGLAGAYEQYF. DNA for the CDR3: TGTGCCAGCTCACCCGGACTAGCGGGAGCCTACGAGCAGTACTTC. The chain carries TRBV18 and TRBJ2-7; 13 nucleotides line up with TRBD2. The germline V gene has CDR1 KGHSH and CDR2 LQKENI. The length of the CDR3 is 15 residues. Unmatched junction bases numbered 1, after V lost 3 bases and J lost 2 bases. The full variable domain, rest sourced from reference TRBV18 and TRBJ2-7, is NAGVMQNPRHLVRRRGQEARLRCSPMKGHSHVYWYRQLPEEGLKFMVYLQKENIIDESGMPKERFSAEFPKEGPSILRIQQVVRGDSAAYFCASSPGLAGAYEQYFGPGTRLTVT.

The CDR3 reads CASSGPLTGSGYTF. CDR3 sequence (DNA): TGCGCCAGCAGCGGACCTTTGACAGGGTCTGGCTACACCTTC. V and J are TRBV5-1 and TRBJ1-2, with 7 bases lining up with TRBD1. Germline lookup yields CDR1 SGHRS and CDR2 YFSETQ. CDR3 size: 14 residues. The trim removed 4 bases at V and 7 bases at J, leaving 10 bases unmatched.

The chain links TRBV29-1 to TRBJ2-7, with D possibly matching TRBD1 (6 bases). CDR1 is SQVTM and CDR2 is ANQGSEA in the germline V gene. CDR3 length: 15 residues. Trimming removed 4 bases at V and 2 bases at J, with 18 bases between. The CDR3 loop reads CSVGNRVPGPYEQYF. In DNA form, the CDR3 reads TGCAGCGTTGGGAACAGGGTACCAGGACCCTACGAGCAGTACTTC.

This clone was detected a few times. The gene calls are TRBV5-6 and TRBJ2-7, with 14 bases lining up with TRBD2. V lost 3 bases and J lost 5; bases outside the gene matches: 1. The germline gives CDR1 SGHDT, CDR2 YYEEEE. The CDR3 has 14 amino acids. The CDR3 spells CASSSGLAGDEQYF. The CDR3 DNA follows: TGTGCCAGCAGCTCGGGACTAGCGGGAGACGAGCAGTACTTC.

The CDR3 loop is CASSFPGVSGGSYNEQFF. In DNA, the CDR3 is TGTGCCAGCAGCTTCCCGGGGGTCAGCGGGGGATCCTACAATGAGCAGTTCTTC. The chain links TRBV5-4 to TRBJ2-1; 8 bases line up with TRBD2. The CDR3 consists of 18 residues. V dropped 2 bases and J dropped 1; count of bases not matched to a gene: 11. Germline loops: CDR1 SGHNT, CDR2 YYREEE (reference sequence).

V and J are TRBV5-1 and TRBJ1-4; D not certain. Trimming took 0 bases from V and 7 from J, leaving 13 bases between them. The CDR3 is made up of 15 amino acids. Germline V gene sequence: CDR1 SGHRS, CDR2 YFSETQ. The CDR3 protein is CASSLAPGIGEKLFF. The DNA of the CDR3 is TGCGCCAGCAGCTTGGCGCCGGGTATAGGTGAAAAACTGTTTTTT.

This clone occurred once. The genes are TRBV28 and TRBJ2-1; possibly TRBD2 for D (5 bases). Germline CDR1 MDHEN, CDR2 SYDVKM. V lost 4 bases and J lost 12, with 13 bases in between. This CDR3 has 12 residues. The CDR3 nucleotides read TGTGCCAGCAGTTCAGGCCCCGAGGGGCAGTTCTTC. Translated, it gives CASSSGPEGQFF.

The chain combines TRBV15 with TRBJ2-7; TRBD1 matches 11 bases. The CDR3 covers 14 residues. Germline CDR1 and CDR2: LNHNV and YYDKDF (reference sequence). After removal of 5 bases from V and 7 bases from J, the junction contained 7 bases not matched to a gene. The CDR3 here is CATSGDRGKLEQYF. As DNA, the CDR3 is TGTGCCACCAGCGGGGACAGGGGGAAACTGGAGCAGTACTTC.

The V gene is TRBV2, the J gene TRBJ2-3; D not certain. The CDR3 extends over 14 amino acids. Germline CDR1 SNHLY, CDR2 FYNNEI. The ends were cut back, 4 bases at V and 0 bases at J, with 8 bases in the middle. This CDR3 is CASSVESSTDTQYF. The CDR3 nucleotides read TGTGCCAGCAGTGTTGAGTCCAGCACAGATACGCAGTATTTT.

This CDR3 is CASSQPGTGGYGDYGYTF. Here the CDR3 DNA reads TGTGCCAGCAGTCAACCCGGGACAGGGGGCTACGGGGACTATGGCTACACCTTC. The J gene is TRBJ1-2, the V gene TRBV28; TRBD1 agrees at 12 bases. The germline V gene has CDR1 MDHEN and CDR2 SYDVKM. The trim removed 5 bases at V and 3 bases at J, leaving 13 bases unmatched. The CDR3 loop spans 18 amino acids.

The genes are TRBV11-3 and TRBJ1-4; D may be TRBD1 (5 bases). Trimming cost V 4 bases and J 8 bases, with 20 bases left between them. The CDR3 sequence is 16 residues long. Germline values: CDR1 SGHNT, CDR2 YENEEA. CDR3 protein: CASSSGEGTHEEKLFF. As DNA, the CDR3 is TGTGCCAGCAGCTCCGGGGAAGGGACTCATGAAGAAAAACTGTTTTTT.

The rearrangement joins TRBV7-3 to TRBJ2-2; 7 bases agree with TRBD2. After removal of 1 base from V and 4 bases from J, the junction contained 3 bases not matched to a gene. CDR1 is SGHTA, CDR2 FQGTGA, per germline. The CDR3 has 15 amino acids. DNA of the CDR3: TGTGCCAGCAGCTTAAGTGGGAGGGGCACCGGGGAGCTGTTTTTT. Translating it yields CASSLSGRGTGELFF.

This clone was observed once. The CDR3: CASSLHSLYEQYF. In DNA form, the CDR3 reads TGTGCCAGCAGCTTGCACAGTCTATACGAGCAGTACTTC. The chain couples TRBV5-5 to TRBJ2-7; D not resolved. Trimming left V 1 base short and J 4 bases short, with 9 bases between. The CDR3 is 13 amino acids. Germline lookup yields CDR1 SGHKS and CDR2 YYEKEE (reference sequence).

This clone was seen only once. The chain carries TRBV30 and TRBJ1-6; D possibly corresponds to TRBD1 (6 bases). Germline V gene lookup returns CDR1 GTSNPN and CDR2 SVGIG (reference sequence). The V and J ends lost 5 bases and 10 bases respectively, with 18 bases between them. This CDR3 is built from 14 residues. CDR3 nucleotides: TGTGCCTGGGATCGGCGGCAGGGACACTCACCCCTCCACTTT. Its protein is CAWDRRQGHSPLHF.

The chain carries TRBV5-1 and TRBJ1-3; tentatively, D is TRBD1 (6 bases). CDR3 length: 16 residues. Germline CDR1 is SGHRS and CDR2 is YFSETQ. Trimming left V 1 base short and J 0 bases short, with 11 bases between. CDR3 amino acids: CASSLWGGNSGNTIYF. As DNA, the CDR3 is TGCGCCAGCAGCTTGTGGGGGGGCAACTCTGGAAACACCATATATTTT.

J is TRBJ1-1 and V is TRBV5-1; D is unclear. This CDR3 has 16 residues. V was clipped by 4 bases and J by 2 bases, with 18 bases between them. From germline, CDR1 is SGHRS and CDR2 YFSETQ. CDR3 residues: CASSLFRTETNTEAFF. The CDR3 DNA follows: TGCGCCAGCAGCCTGTTTCGAACAGAAACAAACACTGAAGCTTTCTTT. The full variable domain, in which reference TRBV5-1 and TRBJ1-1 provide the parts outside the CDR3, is KAGVTQTPRYLIKTRGQQVTLSCSPISGHRSVSWYQQTPGQGLQFLFEYFSETQRNKGNFPGRFSGRQFSNSRSEMNVSTLELGDSALYLCASSLFRTETNTEAFFGQGTRLTVV.

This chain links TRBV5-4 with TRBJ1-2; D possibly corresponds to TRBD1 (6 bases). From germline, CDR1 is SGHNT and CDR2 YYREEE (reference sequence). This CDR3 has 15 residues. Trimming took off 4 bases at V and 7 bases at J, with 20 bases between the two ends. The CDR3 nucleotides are TGTGCCAGCAGCCAAATAACATACACAGGGATTGGCTACACCTTC. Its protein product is CASSQITYTGIGYTF.